This T cell receptor beta chain was recovered during a study of T cell responses to AZD1222 COVID-19 vaccine (dated by TCRdb to the early 2020s). For the wider study: AZD1222 recipients whose second dose came at about 4 weeks and those whose second dose came at about 12 weeks were combined into one group, since spike-specific TCR depth and breadth did not differ between the two schedules. A total of around 240 trial participants underwent TCR sequencing, of whom nearly 210 had received two doses of AZD1222 and around 26 had received two doses of the MenACWY control vaccine. Trial participants were enrolled into age subgroups of 18-55, 56-69 and 70-plus years, which contained approximately 150, 28 and 58 TCR-sequenced participants, respectively.

The CDR3 regions of human TCRbeta chains were analyzed by immunosequencing. In the original analysis: TCRs in the repertoires were compared against a reference library of SARS-CoV-2-specific TCRs that had been generated with the MIRA antigen-specificity platform. Breadth was defined as the fraction of unique TCRs that were SARS-CoV-2-associated. Depth was defined as the fraction of total T cells that were SARS-CoV-2-associated. Using the MIRA data, every spike-specific TCR was mapped to the spike region that the TCR reacted to and assigned to either a CD4 or a CD8 class. Log10-transformed breadth and depth values were compared by one-way ANOVA with Sidak's multiple comparisons tests. TCRdb provides this immuneACCESS table in a form limited to in-frame rearrangements. Some clones are lacking; in checked studies, under half of them reflect an unresolved V gene, and why the rest are absent is not known. For V, J and clone size, that table is used; D and trimming come from the DNA. A total of around 140,000 clones appear in this sample, approximately 91% of them only once. The ten largest account for 1.5% to 2% of the sample.

Overall study outcomes, separate from this receptor: Conclusions about previously exposed vaccinees are limited because only six or seven AZD1222 recipients were SARS-CoV-2 seropositive at baseline. Reportedly, close to half of the unique spike-specific TCRs recognized epitopes lying outside the regions that are mutated in the B.1.351 and B.1.1.7 variants. The 56-69-year group was small, and its depth increase did not reach significance, likely because of low power. A significant rise in spike-specific TCR breadth and depth was observed after two AZD1222 doses relative to day 0 and relative to MenACWY recipients. Participants were mostly white British and included more females than males, and it was suggested by the authors that clonal diversity may have been underestimated. Because no day 14 peak-response samples were available, repertoires were characterized only after the peak T cell response. CD4 TCRs associated with the vaccine covered the entire spike protein, and the dominant responses were in regions 160-218 and 743-854.

The V and J ends are trimmed by 6 bases and 8 bases, leaving 17 bases between them. For CDR1 and CDR2, the germline V gene lists MNHEY and SVGAGI. The CDR3 runs 14 amino acids, cysteine and phenylalanine included. The kept DNA is CDR3 alone, 42 bases in frame from the first base. Remarks on this clone: Its antigen target is currently unknown. Within one base of it there is no much larger clone, and no base qualities were kept.

The label giving this sample's time point can be read as: baseline before first vaccination. Vaccinee samples were obtained from the UK trials COV001 and COV002, which included a single-blind randomized controlled phase 2/3 trial of AZD1222 (ChAdOx1 nCoV-19) in healthy adults. For TCRbeta chain sequencing, PBMC samples from trial participants were taken at day 0 and at day 28 after the second dose. Sample: peripheral blood, taken on day 0 of AZD1222 vaccination. The rearranged segments are TRBV6-5 and TRBJ1-3, with the D segment identity uncertain. This sequence was found in an adult in good health. In nucleotide form, the sequence is TGTGCCAGCAGCAAAGGAGTAGATCTTCACACCATATATTTT. Its protein product is CASSKGVDLHTIYF.